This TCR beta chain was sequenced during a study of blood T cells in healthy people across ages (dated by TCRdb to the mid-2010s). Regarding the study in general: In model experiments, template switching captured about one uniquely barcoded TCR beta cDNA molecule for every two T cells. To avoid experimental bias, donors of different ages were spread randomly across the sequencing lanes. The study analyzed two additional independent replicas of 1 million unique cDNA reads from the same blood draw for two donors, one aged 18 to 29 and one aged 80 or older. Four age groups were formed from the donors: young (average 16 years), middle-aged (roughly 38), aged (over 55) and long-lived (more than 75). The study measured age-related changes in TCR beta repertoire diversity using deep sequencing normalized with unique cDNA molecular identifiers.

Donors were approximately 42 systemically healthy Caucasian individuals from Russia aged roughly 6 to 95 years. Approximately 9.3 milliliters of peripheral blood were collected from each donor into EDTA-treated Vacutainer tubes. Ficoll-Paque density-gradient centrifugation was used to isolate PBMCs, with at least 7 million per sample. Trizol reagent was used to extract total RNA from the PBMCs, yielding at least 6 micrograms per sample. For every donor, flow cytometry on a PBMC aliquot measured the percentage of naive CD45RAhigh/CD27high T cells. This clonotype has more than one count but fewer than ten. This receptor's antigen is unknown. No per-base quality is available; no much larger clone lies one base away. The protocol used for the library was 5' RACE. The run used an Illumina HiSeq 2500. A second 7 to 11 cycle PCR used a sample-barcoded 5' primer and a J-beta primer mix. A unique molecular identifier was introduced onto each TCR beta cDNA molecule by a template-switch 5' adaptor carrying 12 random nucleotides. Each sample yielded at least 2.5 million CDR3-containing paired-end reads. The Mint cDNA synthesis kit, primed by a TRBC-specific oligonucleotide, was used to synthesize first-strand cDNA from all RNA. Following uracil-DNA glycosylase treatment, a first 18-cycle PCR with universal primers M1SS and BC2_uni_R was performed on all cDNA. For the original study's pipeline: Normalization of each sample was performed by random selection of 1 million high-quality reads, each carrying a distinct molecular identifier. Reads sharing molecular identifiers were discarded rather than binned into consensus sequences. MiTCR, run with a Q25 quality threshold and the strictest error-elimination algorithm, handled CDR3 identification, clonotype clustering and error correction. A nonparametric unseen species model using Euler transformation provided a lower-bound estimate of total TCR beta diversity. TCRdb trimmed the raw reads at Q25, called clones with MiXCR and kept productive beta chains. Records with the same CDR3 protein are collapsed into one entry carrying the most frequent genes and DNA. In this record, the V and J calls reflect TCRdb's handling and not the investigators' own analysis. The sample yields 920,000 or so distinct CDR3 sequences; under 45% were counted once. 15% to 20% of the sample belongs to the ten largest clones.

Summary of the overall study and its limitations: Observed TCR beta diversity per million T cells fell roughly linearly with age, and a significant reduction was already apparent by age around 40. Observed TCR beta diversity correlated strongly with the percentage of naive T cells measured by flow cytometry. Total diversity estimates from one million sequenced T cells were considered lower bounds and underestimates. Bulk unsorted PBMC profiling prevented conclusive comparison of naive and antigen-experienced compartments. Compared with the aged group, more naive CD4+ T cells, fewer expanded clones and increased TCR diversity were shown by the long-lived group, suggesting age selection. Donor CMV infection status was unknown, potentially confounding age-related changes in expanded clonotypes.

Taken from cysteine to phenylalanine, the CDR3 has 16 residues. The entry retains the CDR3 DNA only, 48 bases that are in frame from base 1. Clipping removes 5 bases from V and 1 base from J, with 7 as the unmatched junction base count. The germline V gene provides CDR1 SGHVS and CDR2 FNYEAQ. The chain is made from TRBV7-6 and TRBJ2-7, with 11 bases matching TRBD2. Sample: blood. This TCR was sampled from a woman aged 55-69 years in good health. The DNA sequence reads TGTGCCAGCAGCGAGGGACTAGCGGTTGGATCCTACGAGCAGTACTTC. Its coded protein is CASSEGLAVGSYEQYF.